The clone carrying this T cell receptor (beta chain) was found many times. Its antigen is as yet unknown. Hyperthyroidism patients were newly diagnosed, had disease duration under 2 months, and were aged 18 to 65 years. Clinicians diagnosed patients from clinical symptoms, serum thyroxine and TRAb, thyroid ultrasound and orbital computed tomography. The blood sample dates from first hyperthyroidism diagnosis, preceding any ophthalmopathy symptoms. This entry belongs to a study of T cells in Graves' hyperthyroidism and ophthalmopathy. Study-level results: Blood samples included most of the expanded thyroid clonotypes exceeding 0.001.

Using RNA transcripts as the source, TCR beta CDR3 regions were amplified. A first-round RT-PCR of the TCR CDR3 used the HTBI primer set. Each CDR3 protein is one row after TCRdb ran MiXCR on the multiplex PCR reads. The data contain around 700,000 distinct CDR3 sequences, 18% of them singletons. This CDR3 has 14 amino acids. V lost 4 bases and J lost 1; bases outside the gene matches: 1. CDR1 DFQATT and CDR2 SNEGSKA come from the germline V gene (reference sequence). The specimen sequenced was blood. The chain is built from TRBV20-1 and TRBJ2-3, with 11 nucleotides matching TRBD2. This clonotype originated in a woman between 45 and 65 years old with Graves' hyperthyroidism that later progressed to Graves' ophthalmopathy. In DNA, the CDR3 is TGCAGTGCTACTAGCGGGGGGCGCACAGATACGCAGTATTTT. Its translation is CSATSGGRTDTQYF.